Shown below are 23 T cell receptor beta chains from a single sample sequenced in a study of OX40 agonist ivuxolimab in advanced cancers. Here immunoSEQ multiplex PCR was the method, and the copy in TCRdb shows in-frame clones only, minus some. The data contain some 80,000 clones, about 82% of them seen just once; the ten biggest clones take up around 6.9%. The specimen comprised CD4+ or CD8+ T cells sorted from blood, sampled in a trial of the OX40 agonist ivuxolimab. The receptors here all came from an adult with an advanced solid tumor such as melanoma, head and neck, liver or kidney cancer.

The chain employs TRBV30 and TRBJ2-1; 8 positions agree with TRBD1. The ends lost 5 bases at V and 5 bases at J; junction bases unmatched: 14. Germline CDR1 reads GTSNPN; CDR2 reads SVGIG (reference sequence). This CDR3 has 16 amino acids. The CDR3 sequence: CAWSPGGALRNNEQFF. The CDR3 DNA sequence: TGTGCCTGGTCTCCAGGGGGCGCATTGCGGAACAATGAGCAGTTCTTC.

The DNA of the CDR3 is TGTGCCAGTATCACCCCGGGGGACACTGAAGCTTTCTTT. Protein product: CASITPGDTEAFF. This chain joins TRBV19 and TRBJ1-1, with D possibly being TRBD1 (5 bases). V gave up 7 bases and J gave up 3 bases, with 12 bases separating them. Germline CDR1 LNHDA, CDR2 SQIVND (reference sequence). The CDR3 length is 13 residues.

This clone was counted only a few times. V is TRBV30 and J is TRBJ2-5; D perhaps matches TRBD2 (6 bases). V was clipped by 3 bases and J by 4 bases, with 15 bases between them. The CDR3 has 14 residues. Germline CDR1 and CDR2: GTSNPN and SVGIG (reference sequence). Here the CDR3 reads CAWSGRGGRETQYF. The CDR3, as DNA: TGTGCCTGGAGCGGAAGAGGAGGGCGAGAGACCCAGTACTTC.

The V and J genes are TRBV27 and TRBJ1-6; possible D gene TRBD1, 5 bases. Looked up from germline, CDR1 is MNHEY and CDR2 is SMNVEV (reference sequence). The CDR3 loop spans 14 amino acids. V lost 6 bases and J lost 5, with 11 bases in between. CDR3 nucleotides: TGTGCCAGCAGCTTCGGGACCCATAATTCACCCCTCCACTTT. This translates into CASSFGTHNSPLHF.

V and J are TRBV11-2 and TRBJ2-1; D is possibly TRBD1 or TRBD2 (6 bases each). The ends were cut back, 5 bases at V and 10 bases at J, with 18 bases in the middle. This CDR3 has 14 residues. The germline V gene has CDR1 SGHAT and CDR2 FQNNGV. Written as DNA, the CDR3 is TGTGCCAGCAGCGTACAGGACAGTGCGGGAGAGCAGTTCTTC. Residues: CASSVQDSAGEQFF.

The genes are TRBV7-3 and TRBJ1-1, with TRBD1 matching over 7 bases. This CDR3 contains 13 residues. The germline V gene encodes CDR1 SGHTA and CDR2 FQGTGA. J gave up 4 bases and V 3 bases, and 2 bases lay outside the gene matches. Here the CDR3 reads CASSFRGVTEAFF. The CDR3 bases are TGTGCCAGCAGCTTCAGGGGGGTCACTGAAGCTTTCTTT.

This clone ranks as large (0.1 to 1%). The V and J genes are TRBV13 and TRBJ2-1; D assignment may be TRBD1 or TRBD2 (5 bases each). This CDR3 comprises 15 residues. The germline V gene encodes CDR1 PRHDT and CDR2 FYEKMQ (reference sequence). Trimming pared 3 bases from V and 2 bases from J, leaving 11 bases between. DNA for the CDR3: TGTGCCAGCAGCTTCCAGGGAGACGCCTACAATGAGCAGTTCTTC. This translates into CASSFQGDAYNEQFF.

The chain combines TRBV14 with TRBJ2-5; 10 bases are a match to TRBD2. There are 13 residues in the CDR3. Trimming at V came to 4 bases and at J to 11 bases, leaving 7 bases not matched to a gene. Per germline, CDR1 SGHDN and CDR2 FVKESK. The DNA of the CDR3 is TGTGCCAGCAGCCTAAGACTAGCGGGCAATCAGTACTTC. This gives the protein CASSLRLAGNQYF.

The chain employs TRBV5-1 and TRBJ2-3, with TRBD1 matching over 10 bases. This CDR3 is built from 16 residues. V was pared by 4 bases and J by 1 base, with 6 bases of the junction left unmatched. The germline CDR1 and CDR2 sequences are SGHRS and YFSETQ. The DNA for the CDR3 is TGCGCCAGCAGCCCAGACAGGGGGCAGGGCACAGATACGCAGTATTTT. Translation gives CASSPDRGQGTDTQYF.

The rearrangement uses TRBV11-3 and TRBJ2-2, with 9 bases fitting TRBD1. V lost 5 bases and J lost 4; bases outside the gene matches: 14. This CDR3 is 18 amino acids long. CDR1 is SGHNT and CDR2 is YENEEA in the germline V gene. CDR3 nucleotide sequence: TGTGCCAGCAGCCCCGAAACCCGGGACAGGGCTTCCACCGGGGAGCTGTTTTTT. This sequence encodes CASSPETRDRASTGELFF.

This sequence joins TRBV2 and TRBJ1-5; TRBD1 agrees at 10 bases. There are 16 residues in the CDR3. Germline V gene data show CDR1 as SNHLY and CDR2 as FYNNEI. The V segment lost 6 bases and the J segment 3 bases; nucleotides outside the gene matches: 8. CDR3: CASSPGQGTYNQPQHF. The CDR3 DNA reads TGTGCCAGCAGCCCGGGACAGGGGACCTACAATCAGCCCCAGCATTTT.

This chain links TRBV9 with TRBJ2-3, with TRBD2 identical over 12 bases. The CDR3 covers 16 residues. Losses at the gene ends were 4 bases for V and 3 bases for J; bases not matched to a gene: 6. Germline lookup yields CDR1 SGDLS and CDR2 YYNGEE. This CDR3 reads CASSLPSGRDTDTQYF. The CDR3 bases are TGTGCCAGCAGCCTACCTAGCGGGAGGGATACAGATACGCAGTATTTT. The whole variable domain, filled in from reference TRBV9 and TRBJ2-3, reads DSGVTQTPKHLITATGQRVTLRCSPRSGDLSVYWYQQSLDQGLQFLIQYYNGEERAKGNILERFSAQQFPDLHSELNLSSLELGDSALYFCASSLPSGRDTDTQYFGPGTRLTVL.

CDR3 coding DNA: TGTGCCAGCAGCTTAAAGGGTGGACAGTCCCAGCAGTACTTC. Protein: CASSLKGGQSQQYF. The chain links TRBV7-3 to TRBJ2-7; perhaps TRBD1 as D (6 bases). Germline lookup yields CDR1 SGHTA and CDR2 FQGTGA. The length of the CDR3 is 14 residues. With 1 base removed from V and 8 bases from J, the gap between germline ends came to 15 bases. Supplemented by reference TRBV7-3 and TRBJ2-7, the full variable domain reads GAGVSQTPSNKVTEKGKYVELRCDPISGHTALYWYRQSLGQGPEFLIYFQGTGAADDSGLPNDRFFAVRPEGSVSTLKIQRTERGDSAVYLCASSLKGGQSQQYFGPGTRLTVT.

V usage is TRBV4-1 and J usage is TRBJ2-4; 7 positions match TRBD2. CDR1 is MGHRA, CDR2 YSYEKL, per germline. The CDR3 contains 15 residues. V lost 5 bases and J lost 2; bases outside the gene matches: 6. In DNA, the CDR3 is TGCGCCAGCAGCGTGGACGGGGGGACCAAAAACATTCAGTACTTC. It translates to CASSVDGGTKNIQYF.

The chain joins TRBV30 to TRBJ2-5; D may match TRBD1 or TRBD2 (5 bases each). This CDR3 has 14 amino acids. V lost 5 bases, J lost 1 base, and 14 bases lay in between. The germline V gene has CDR1 GTSNPN and CDR2 SVGIG (reference sequence). CDR3 protein: CAWAWSGAQETQYF. CDR3 nucleotides: TGTGCCTGGGCGTGGTCCGGGGCCCAAGAGACCCAGTACTTC. Looking up the rest from reference TRBV30 and TRBJ2-5 gives the full variable domain: SQTIHQWPATLVQPVGSPLSLECTVEGTSNPNLYWYRQAAGRGLQLLFYSVGIGQISSEVPQNLSASRPQDRQFILSSKKLLLSDSGFYLCAWAWSGAQETQYFGPGTRLLVL.

This clone was recorded only once. This chain links TRBV5-1 with TRBJ1-1; possibly TRBD1 for D (5 bases). V was clipped by 6 bases and J by 3 bases, with 15 bases between them. The CDR3 sequence is 14 residues long. The V gene's germline CDR1 is SGHRS and CDR2 YFSETQ. CDR3 residues: CASTLRGRDTEAFF. CDR3 DNA sequence: TGCGCCAGCACCCTCCGGGGCAGGGACACTGAAGCTTTCTTT.

This chain links TRBV5-1 with TRBJ1-5; 7 positions agree with TRBD1. Germline CDR1 and CDR2: SGHRS and YFSETQ. V shed 3 bases and J 6 bases; nucleotides not matched to a gene: 12. The CDR3 extends over 16 amino acids. CDR3 sequence: CASSSGPGGVGQPQHF. CDR3 nucleotides: TGCGCCAGCAGCTCGGGACCAGGGGGGGTAGGTCAGCCCCAGCATTTT. The full variable domain, with the rest looked up from reference TRBV5-1 and TRBJ1-5, is KAGVTQTPRYLIKTRGQQVTLSCSPISGHRSVSWYQQTPGQGLQFLFEYFSETQRNKGNFPGRFSGRQFSNSRSEMNVSTLELGDSALYLCASSSGPGGVGQPQHFGDGTRLSIL.

The chain recombines TRBV5-6 with TRBJ1-1; 9 bases line up with TRBD1. J gave up 6 bases and V 7 bases, and 13 bases lay outside the gene matches. Germline V CDR1 and CDR2: SGHDT, YYEEEE. The CDR3 loop spans 15 amino acids. The CDR3 spells CASSGMGQGFPEAFF. The CDR3, as DNA: TGTGCCAGCTCGGGGATGGGACAGGGATTCCCTGAAGCTTTCTTT.

This sequence joins TRBV18 and TRBJ2-2, with 12 positions matching TRBD2. Per the germline V gene, CDR1 is KGHSH and CDR2 is LQKENI. With V trimmed by 6 bases and J by 4 bases, 6 bases remained unmatched. The CDR3 is 16 amino acids. The CDR3 is CASSLTSGRSTGELFF. CDR3 in DNA: TGTGCCAGCTCCCTGACTAGCGGGAGAAGCACCGGGGAGCTGTTTTTT.

This clone was observed a handful of times. V is TRBV18 and J is TRBJ1-4; tentatively, D is TRBD1 (5 bases). This CDR3 comprises 16 residues. Deletions cut 1 base from V and 0 bases from J, with 9 bases between. Germline V gene lookup returns CDR1 KGHSH and CDR2 LQKENI. CDR3 DNA: TGTGCCAGCTCACCACTACAGGTTGCAACTAATGAAAAACTGTTTTTT. Protein sequence: CASSPLQVATNEKLFF.

The chain uses TRBV19 and TRBJ1-2; maybe TRBD1 (6 bases). The CDR3 is 15 amino acids. Germline assignment: CDR1 LNHDA and CDR2 SQIVND (reference sequence). With 2 bases removed from V and 4 bases from J, the gap between germline ends came to 14 bases. The CDR3 reads CASSIPGGGGYGYTF. The CDR3 nucleotides read TGTGCCAGTAGTATACCCGGGGGCGGGGGCTATGGCTACACCTTC.

The chain has TRBV5-5 and TRBJ2-5; 7 nucleotides align to TRBD1. The V segment lost 3 bases and the J segment 4 bases; nucleotides outside the gene matches: 9. The CDR3 extends over 15 amino acids. Germline V gene lookup returns CDR1 SGHKS and CDR2 YYEKEE (reference sequence). The CDR3 nucleotides read TGTGCCAGCAGCTCATTACAGGGGTGGGCAGAGACCCAGTACTTC. It codes for CASSSLQGWAETQYF.

The chain is built from TRBV29-1 and TRBJ2-5; 11 nucleotides line up with TRBD2. CDR1 and CDR2 from the germline V gene are SQVTM and ANQGSEA. After removal of 5 bases from V and 1 base from J, the junction contained 3 bases not matched to a gene. The CDR3 is 14 amino acids. The CDR3 sequence: CSVPGTSGQETQYF. DNA of the CDR3: TGCAGCGTTCCCGGGACTAGCGGCCAAGAGACCCAGTACTTC.